This is a list of T cell receptor beta chains from one sample in a study of T cells in tuberculosis. The protocol was immunoSEQ multiplex PCR, while the TCRdb copy is restricted to in-frame clones and leaves out a portion. The table shows some 40,000 clones, with around 96% occurring only once. Sequencing was performed on PBMCs. All receptors come from a donor between 10 and 35 years old with latent tuberculosis or without tuberculosis infection. Both conserved end residues are part of each CDR3. D genes are given only for firm matches. The size entry is marked missing in some rows and otherwise reads once, few, many or a size class.

d_gene,j_gene,abundance,v_gene,CDR3nt,CDR3aa
TRBD1,TRBJ1-2,NA,TRBV27,TGTGCCAGCAGTTTACAGGGGGCGGTCGAAGGCTACACCTTC,CASSLQGAVEGYTF
TRBD1,TRBJ1-1,NA,TRBV11-2,TGTGCCAGCAGCTTCTCCAGGGGGAGCACTGAAGCTTTCTTT,CASSFSRGSTEAFF
NA,TRBJ1-4,NA,TRBV11-2,TGTGCCAGCAGCTTAGGGCGCGGTGAAAAACTGTTTTTT,CASSLGRGEKLFF
TRBD1,TRBJ2-2,NA,TRBV27,TGTGCCACCCGAGGGGGCCCCGGGGAGCTGTTTTTT,CATRGGPGELFF
NA,TRBJ2-5,NA,TRBV27,TGTGCCAGCAGTCCCGTCGCAGAACATCAAGAGACCCAGTACTTC,CASSPVAEHQETQYF
NA,TRBJ2-2,NA,TRBV5-6,TGTGCCAGCAGCTTGGTTGGCAGGGCCCACGGGGAGCTGTTTTTT,CASSLVGRAHGELFF
TRBD1,TRBJ1-1,NA,TRBV28,TGTGCCAGCAGTCCGGGACAGGGAACTGAAGCTTTCTTT,CASSPGQGTEAFF
NA,TRBJ1-1,NA,TRBV11-1,TGTGCCAGCAGCTTATTCGGAGGGTTGAACACTGAAGCTTTCTTT,CASSLFGGLNTEAFF
NA,TRBJ1-2,NA,TRBV9,TGTGCCAGCAGCGTCCAGACAGACAACTATGGCTACACCTTC,CASSVQTDNYGYTF
TRBD2,TRBJ2-3,once,TRBV29-1,TGCAGCGTTGCGACTAGCGGAGATACGCAGTATTTT,CSVATSGDTQYF
TRBD1,TRBJ2-5,NA,TRBV5-4,TGTGCCAGCAGCTCGGGACAGATCCAAGAGACCCAGTACTTC,CASSSGQIQETQYF
NA,TRBJ1-2,NA,TRBV7-4,TGTGCCAGCAGCTTCCCGCACGGGGGCTACACCTTC,CASSFPHGGYTF
TRBD1,TRBJ2-7,NA,TRBV6-6,TGTGCCAGCAGTCAGCAGGGGGCCTCCTACGAGCAGTACTTC,CASSQQGASYEQYF
TRBD2,TRBJ2-1,NA,TRBV7-9,TGTGCCAGCAGCAGCCCCGGGACTAGCGGGGGTCTCTCCTACAATGAGCAGTTCTTC,CASSSPGTSGGLSYNEQFF
NA,TRBJ2-5,once,TRBV20-1,TGCAGTGCTAGATCGCAAGAGACCCAGTACTTC,CSARSQETQYF
NA,TRBJ2-2,NA,TRBV27,TGTGCCAGCAGTCTTCGAGGAAACACCGGGGAGCTGTTTTTT,CASSLRGNTGELFF
NA,TRBJ1-1,NA,TRBV27,TGTGCCAGCAGTTTGGAGGTCGCCACTGAAGCTTTCTTT,CASSLEVATEAFF
NA,TRBJ2-7,NA,TRBV4-1,TGCGCCAGCAGCCAAGATCTTACAGGGATTACCTACGAGCAGTACTTC,CASSQDLTGITYEQYF
NA,TRBJ1-3,NA,TRBV28,TGTGCCAGCACCGGGGGAACCACACAAAACACCATATATTTT,CASTGGTTQNTIYF
TRBD1,TRBJ1-4,NA,TRBV9,TGTGCCAGCAGCCCTTCGGGGACAGGGTATGAAAAACTGTTTTTT,CASSPSGTGYEKLFF
TRBD1,TRBJ1-4,NA,TRBV27,TGTGCCAGCAGTGTCGCCGGGACAGGGAGCGAAAAACTGTTTTTT,CASSVAGTGSEKLFF
TRBD1,TRBJ1-2,NA,TRBV29-1,TGCAGCGCTGTGGGACAGAACTATGGCTACACCTTC,CSAVGQNYGYTF
NA,TRBJ2-1,once,TRBV10-3,TGTGCCATCAGTGAGCGGTACAATGAGCAGTTCTTC,CAISERYNEQFF
NA,TRBJ1-1,NA,TRBV11-2,TGTGCCAGCAGCTTAGAACCGGCGGGGAACACTGAAGCTTTCTTT,CASSLEPAGNTEAFF